Presented here are 26 T cell receptor beta chains from one specimen sequenced in a study of cytomegalovirus exposure and HLA in healthy donors. Data came from immunoSEQ multiplex PCR; TCRdb stores just in-frame clones and leaves some out. The table lists roughly 250,000 clones, around 85% of them singletons. Sequenced: PBMCs. The receptors shown here come from a woman aged 30 to 39 in good health and CMV-seropositive.

CDR3 loop: CASSTETSGITDTQYF. The CDR3 nucleotides read TGTGCCAGCAGCACCGAAACTAGCGGGATCACAGATACGCAGTATTTT. The genes are TRBV28 and TRBJ2-3, with 10 bases identical to TRBD2. The CDR3 totals 16 residues. Trimming took 6 bases from V and 2 from J; bases not matched to a gene: 8. Germline CDR1 reads MDHEN; CDR2 reads SYDVKM.

The genes are TRBV30 and TRBJ2-7, with a weak D call TRBD1 (6 bases). Per the germline V gene, CDR1 is GTSNPN and CDR2 is SVGIG (reference sequence). This CDR3 spans 13 amino acids. V was clipped by 3 bases and J by 1 base, with 10 bases between them. The CDR3 spells CAWSRGQSYEQYF. The CDR3, as DNA: TGTGCCTGGAGCCGAGGACAGTCCTACGAGCAGTACTTC.

The genes are TRBV14 and TRBJ2-2; no clear D gene. The CDR3 loop spans 16 amino acids. Trimming left V 1 base short and J 1 base short, with 10 bases between. Germline CDR1 SGHDN, CDR2 FVKESK. The CDR3 loop reads CASSQAVRQNTGELFF. The CDR3 nucleotides are TGTGCCAGCAGCCAAGCCGTAAGACAGAACACCGGGGAGCTGTTTTTT.

This clone occurred once. The rearrangement joins TRBV12-5 to TRBJ2-1, with TRBD1 matching over 8 bases. CDR1 is LGHNT, CDR2 FRNRAP, per germline. Trimming took 3 bases from V and 6 from J; bases not matched to a gene: 10. This CDR3 comprises 16 residues. The CDR3 is CASGFDRTGTPNEQFF. The CDR3 DNA is TGTGCTAGTGGTTTCGATCGGACAGGGACCCCCAATGAGCAGTTCTTC.

This chain joins TRBV27 and TRBJ2-1, with D perhaps matching TRBD2 (6 bases). CDR1 and CDR2 from the germline V gene are MNHEY and SMNVEV (reference sequence). There are 17 residues in the CDR3. Trimming removed 3 bases from V and 0 bases from J, with 15 bases in between. CDR3 amino acids: CASSFTQRVSSYNEQFF. Written as DNA, the CDR3 is TGTGCCAGCAGTTTTACGCAGCGGGTGAGCTCCTACAATGAGCAGTTCTTC.

V usage is TRBV30 and J usage is TRBJ2-7; perhaps TRBD2 as D (6 bases). The V gene lost 2 bases and the J gene lost 3 bases, with 17 bases spanning the gap. The CDR3 has 15 amino acids. Per the germline V gene, CDR1 is GTSNPN and CDR2 is SVGIG (reference sequence). The CDR3 spells CAWSIPGEPLYEQYF. The DNA for the CDR3 is TGTGCCTGGAGTATTCCGGGGGAGCCCCTCTACGAGCAGTACTTC.

The chain is built from TRBV4-1 and TRBJ1-3; 8 bases match TRBD1. Germline V gives CDR1 MGHRA, CDR2 YSYEKL. The trim removed 2 bases at V and 3 bases at J, leaving 6 bases unmatched. The CDR3 is 16 residues long. CDR3 DNA sequence: TGCGCCAGCAGCCAACCGGGCACAGGGGGTGGAAACACCATATATTTT. Translation gives CASSQPGTGGGNTIYF.

J is TRBJ2-7 and V is TRBV5-1, with 7 bases aligning to TRBD2. J was trimmed by 6 bases and V by 4 bases; bases with no gene match: 7. The CDR3 is 13 amino acids. In germline, CDR1 is SGHRS, CDR2 YFSETQ. Written as DNA, the CDR3 is TGCGCCAGCAGCGCCAACCCTAGCGGCGAGCAGTACTTC. Translation gives CASSANPSGEQYF.

A few counts support this clone. This chain links TRBV29-1 with TRBJ1-1, with no clear D. Trimming took off 3 bases at V and 2 bases at J, with 7 bases between the two ends. The CDR3 length is 12 residues. Germline values: CDR1 SQVTM, CDR2 ANQGSEA. CDR3 sequence reads: CSVDQFNTEAFF. CDR3 sequence (DNA): TGCAGCGTTGACCAGTTTAACACTGAAGCTTTCTTT.

The gene calls are TRBV27 and TRBJ2-1; perhaps TRBD2 as D (5 bases). V gave up 7 bases and J gave up 8 bases, with 18 bases separating them. Germline values: CDR1 MNHEY, CDR2 SMNVEV (reference sequence). This CDR3 has 14 residues. The CDR3 spells CASTQARGYYEQFF. Here the CDR3 DNA reads TGTGCCAGCACCCAAGCCCGAGGGTACTATGAGCAGTTCTTC.

V and J are TRBV5-1 and TRBJ2-5, with 14 positions matching TRBD2. V dropped 3 bases and J dropped 8; count of bases not matched to a gene: 9. Germline-derived CDR1 and CDR2 are SGHRS and YFSETQ. This CDR3 is 16 amino acids long. CDR3 bases: TGCGCCAGCAGCTGGGGACTAGCGGGAGCGCGCGGAACCCAGTACTTC. Protein sequence: CASSWGLAGARGTQYF.

The rearrangement joins TRBV5-1 to TRBJ2-1, with 9 bases matching TRBD1. The V and J ends lost 7 bases and 8 bases, in that order; junction bases with no gene match: 13. CDR3 length: 15 amino acids. Per germline, CDR1 SGHRS and CDR2 YFSETQ. The CDR3 protein is CASEGQGLEVHEQFF. The CDR3 DNA reads as TGCGCCAGCGAGGGACAGGGATTGGAGGTTCATGAGCAGTTCTTC.

This sequence joins TRBV10-3 and TRBJ2-5, with a possible D match to TRBD2 (5 bases). CDR1 ENHRY and CDR2 SYGVKD come from the germline V gene. This CDR3 spans 11 amino acids. With 4 bases removed from V and 5 bases from J, the gap between germline ends came to 5 bases. The DNA of the CDR3 is TGTGCCATCAGTGGCGGGGAGACCCAGTACTTC. Translating gives CAISGGETQYF.

The rearrangement uses TRBV5-5 and TRBJ1-5, with TRBD1 matching over 9 bases. J gave up 5 bases and V 0 bases, and 15 bases lay outside the gene matches. Germline V CDR1 and CDR2: SGHKS, YYEKEE (reference sequence). The CDR3 length is 19 residues. Here the CDR3 DNA reads TGTGCCAGCAGCTTGGGGGACAGGGAAGTAGGCCCCACTGATCAGCCCCAGCATTTT. As protein: CASSLGDREVGPTDQPQHF.

This rearrangement joins TRBV19 to TRBJ2-7; TRBD2 is a possible D gene (5 bases). Trimming stripped 3 bases from V and 0 bases from J, with 9 bases between. The V gene's germline CDR1 is LNHDA and CDR2 SQIVND (reference sequence). The CDR3 is 14 residues long. The CDR3 bases are TGTGCCAGTAGTATCGGCGGGCACTCCTACGAGCAGTACTTC. It codes for CASSIGGHSYEQYF.

This chain uses TRBV4-1 with TRBJ2-1; D might be TRBD2 (6 bases). Germline assignment: CDR1 MGHRA and CDR2 YSYEKL. Trimming took 0 bases from V and 5 from J, leaving 14 bases between them. This CDR3 is built from 16 residues. DNA for the CDR3: TGCGCCAGCAGCCAAGATAAGAGCGGGCATCACAATGAGCAGTTCTTC. Translation gives CASSQDKSGHHNEQFF.

This chain connects TRBV5-4 to TRBJ2-1; 7 bases are a match to TRBD2. Germline trimming cut 2 bases from V and 4 bases from J; bases unmatched to any gene: 3. The CDR3 is 14 residues long. Germline values: CDR1 SGHNT, CDR2 YYREEE (reference sequence). The chain's CDR3 is CASSLRLAYNEQFF. DNA for the CDR3: TGTGCCAGCAGCTTAAGACTAGCTTACAATGAGCAGTTCTTC.

The rearrangement uses TRBV21-1 and TRBJ1-1; the D call TRBD1 from the table was never checked on the DNA. TRBV21-1 is marked as a pseudogene. This CDR3 contains 16 residues. The CDR3 nucleotides read TGTGCCAGCAGCAAAAGGTCCTTTAGGGGAAGAACTGAAGCTTTCTTT. It yields the protein CASSKRSFRGRTEAFF.

This chain connects TRBV28 to TRBJ2-1, with D maybe TRBD1 (5 bases). Germline CDR1 is MDHEN and CDR2 is SYDVKM. V lost 5 bases and J 0 bases, leaving 11 bases between the germline ends. This CDR3 is 15 amino acids long. The CDR3, as DNA: TGTGCCAGCAGTACAGAGGACAACTCCTACAATGAGCAGTTCTTC. Amino acids: CASSTEDNSYNEQFF.

The chain joins TRBV7-9 to TRBJ2-7; the match to TRBD2 covers 13 bases. The CDR3 loop spans 17 amino acids. The ends lost 1 base at V and 5 bases at J; junction bases unmatched: 8. Germline V gene data show CDR1 as SEHNR and CDR2 as FQNEAQ (reference sequence). The CDR3 nucleotides read TGTGCCAGCAGCTTAGGTTATACTAGCGGGAGGGCCGACGAGCAGTACTTC. It encodes CASSLGYTSGRADEQYF.

The chain links TRBV19 to TRBJ2-3; D may be TRBD2 (6 bases). This CDR3 region has 13 residues. CDR1 and CDR2 (germline): LNHDA, SQIVND (reference sequence). The V end lost 7 bases, the J end lost 2 bases, and 10 bases lay between the germline ends. The CDR3 loop reads CASNAGPTDTQYF. Written as DNA, the CDR3 is TGTGCCAGTAATGCGGGACCCACAGATACGCAGTATTTT.

The chain joins TRBV5-5 to TRBJ1-4; D remains unclear. V was clipped by 3 bases and J by 7 bases, with 13 bases between them. This CDR3 comprises 14 residues. Germline values: CDR1 SGHKS, CDR2 YYEKEE (reference sequence). DNA of the CDR3: TGTGCCAGCAGCTCACCGGGATTACTTGAAAAACTGTTTTTT. Protein sequence: CASSSPGLLEKLFF.

The V call is TRBV7-2, the J call TRBJ2-1, with TRBD2 matching over 8 bases. Trimming took 8 bases from V and 8 from J; bases not matched to a gene: 14. From germline, CDR1 is SGHTA and CDR2 FQGNSA. The CDR3 runs to 15 residues. CDR3 nucleotides: TGTGCCAGCGAAAAATCCGGGACTAGAAGAGATGAGCAGTTCTTC. Translating it yields CASEKSGTRRDEQFF.

The CDR3 is CASSLVGTPSYEQYF. Written as DNA, the CDR3 is TGTGCCAGCAGTTTGGTAGGGACTCCTTCCTACGAGCAGTACTTC. The V and J genes are TRBV27 and TRBJ2-7, with D possibly being TRBD2 (6 bases). Germline loops: CDR1 MNHEY, CDR2 SMNVEV (reference sequence). The CDR3 is made up of 15 amino acids. Between the trimmed V and J ends, which lost 3 bases and 1 base, there was a span of 13 bases.

This clone was seen only once. The CDR3 loop reads CASSLEAGGPYEQYF. The CDR3 DNA is TGTGCCAGCAGCTTGGAAGCGGGAGGGCCCTACGAGCAGTACTTC. This chain links TRBV7-9 with TRBJ2-7, with 10 bases lining up with TRBD2. This CDR3 has 15 residues. J gave up 2 bases and V 3 bases, and 4 bases lay outside the gene matches. CDR1 is SEHNR and CDR2 is FQNEAQ in the germline V gene (reference sequence).

The chain couples TRBV5-1 to TRBJ2-5; D not certain. CDR3 length: 12 residues. Germline assignment: CDR1 SGHRS and CDR2 YFSETQ. Deletions cut 2 bases from V and 5 bases from J, with 7 bases between. Here the CDR3 DNA reads TGCGCCAGCAGCTTCTCTCTGGAGACCCAGTACTTC. Its translation: CASSFSLETQYF.